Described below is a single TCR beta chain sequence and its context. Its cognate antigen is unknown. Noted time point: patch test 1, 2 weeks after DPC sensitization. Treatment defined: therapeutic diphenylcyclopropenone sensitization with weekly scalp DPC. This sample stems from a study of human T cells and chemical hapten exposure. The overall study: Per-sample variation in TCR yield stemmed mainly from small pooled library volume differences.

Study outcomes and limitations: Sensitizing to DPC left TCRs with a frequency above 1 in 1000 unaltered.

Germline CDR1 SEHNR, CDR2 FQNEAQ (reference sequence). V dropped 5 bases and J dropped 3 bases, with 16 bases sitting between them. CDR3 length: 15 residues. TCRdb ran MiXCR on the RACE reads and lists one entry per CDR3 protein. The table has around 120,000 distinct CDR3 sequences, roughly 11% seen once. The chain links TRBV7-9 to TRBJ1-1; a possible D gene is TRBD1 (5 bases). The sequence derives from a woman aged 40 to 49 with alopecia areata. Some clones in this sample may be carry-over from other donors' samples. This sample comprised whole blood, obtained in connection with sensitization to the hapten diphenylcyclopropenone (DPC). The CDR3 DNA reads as TGTGCCAGCAGCCCGGGGACGGGTTGGTACACTGAAGCTTTCTTT. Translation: CASSPGTGWYTEAFF.